This T cell receptor beta chain was found in a study of control samples from healthy donors and cancer patients. Assay used: immunoSEQ multiplex PCR; TCRdb lists only in-frame clones, some missing. This table has tens of thousands of clones, approximately 94% appearing once. The CDR3 spans 20 residues. CDR1 GTSNPN and CDR2 SVGIG come from the germline V gene (reference sequence). Trimming pared 0 bases from V and 2 bases from J, leaving 26 bases between. Sequenced: PBMCs. The clonotype originates from a middle-aged woman with lung cancer. This rearrangement joins TRBV30 to TRBJ1-5; D gene unclear. The CDR3 protein is CAWSVSLLQGGSIGNQPQHF. As DNA, the CDR3 is TGTGCCTGGAGTGTTTCCCTCTTACAAGGAGGTTCTATAGGCAATCAGCCCCAGCATTTT.